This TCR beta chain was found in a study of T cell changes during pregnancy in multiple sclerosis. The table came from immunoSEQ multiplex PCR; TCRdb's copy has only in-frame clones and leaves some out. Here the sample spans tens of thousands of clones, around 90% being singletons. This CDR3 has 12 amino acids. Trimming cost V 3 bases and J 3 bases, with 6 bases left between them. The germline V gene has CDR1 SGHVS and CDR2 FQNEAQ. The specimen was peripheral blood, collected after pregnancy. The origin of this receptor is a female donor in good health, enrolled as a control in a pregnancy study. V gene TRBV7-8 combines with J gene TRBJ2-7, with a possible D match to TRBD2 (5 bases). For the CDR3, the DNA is TGTGCCAGCAGCTTGGGAGTCTACGAGCAGTACTTC. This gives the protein CASSLGVYEQYF.